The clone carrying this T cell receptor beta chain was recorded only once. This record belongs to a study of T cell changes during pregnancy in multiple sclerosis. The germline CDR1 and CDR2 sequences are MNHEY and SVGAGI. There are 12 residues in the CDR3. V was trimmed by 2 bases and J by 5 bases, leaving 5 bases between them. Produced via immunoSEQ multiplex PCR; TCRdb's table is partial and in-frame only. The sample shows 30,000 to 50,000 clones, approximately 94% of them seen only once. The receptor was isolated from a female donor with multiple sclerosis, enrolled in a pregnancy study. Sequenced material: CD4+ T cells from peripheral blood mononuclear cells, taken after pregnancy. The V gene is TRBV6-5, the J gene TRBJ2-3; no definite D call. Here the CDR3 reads CASSYLGDTQYF. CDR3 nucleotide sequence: TGTGCCAGCAGTTACCTCGGAGATACGCAGTATTTT.